Sequencing of this T cell receptor beta chain was carried out in a study of response to subunit inactivated influenza vaccine. TCRdb re-derived calls from the RT-PCR reads in MiXCR, one entry per CDR3 protein. Of hundreds of thousands of distinct CDR3 sequences listed, approximately 12% were seen once; the top ten hold around 9.6%. This clonotype was counted only a few times. The antigen is not known. General observations from the study: With each seasonal influenza vaccination, the authors suggested, few new T cells are recruited.

Sequenced here: PBMCs from blood, sampled on the day of vaccination. The TCR sequence derives from a man aged 50 or older who received an inactivated influenza vaccine.

As DNA, the CDR3 is TGCAGTGCCGATCCAGCGGGAGAAGCAGAGACCCAGTACTTC. It codes for CSADPAGEAETQYF. The rearrangement joins TRBV20-1 to TRBJ2-5; 8 bases align to TRBD2. The germline V gene has CDR1 DFQATT and CDR2 SNEGSKA (reference sequence). This CDR3 comprises 14 residues. With 6 bases clipped from V and 4 bases from J, the junction kept 10 bases outside the gene matches.